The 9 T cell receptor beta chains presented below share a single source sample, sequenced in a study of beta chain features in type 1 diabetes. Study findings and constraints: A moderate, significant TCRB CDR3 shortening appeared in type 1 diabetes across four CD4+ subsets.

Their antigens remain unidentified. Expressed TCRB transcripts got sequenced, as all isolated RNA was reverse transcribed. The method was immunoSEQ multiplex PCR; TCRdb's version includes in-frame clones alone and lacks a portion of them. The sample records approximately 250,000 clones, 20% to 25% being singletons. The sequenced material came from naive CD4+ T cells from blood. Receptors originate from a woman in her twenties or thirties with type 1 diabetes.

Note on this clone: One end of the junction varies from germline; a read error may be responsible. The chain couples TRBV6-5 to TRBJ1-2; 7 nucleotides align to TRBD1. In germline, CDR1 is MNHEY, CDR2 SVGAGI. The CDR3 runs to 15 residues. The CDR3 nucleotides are TGTGCCAGCACTTACTCAAGGGGGCCGACCTATGGCTACACCTTC. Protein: CASTYSRGPTYGYTF.

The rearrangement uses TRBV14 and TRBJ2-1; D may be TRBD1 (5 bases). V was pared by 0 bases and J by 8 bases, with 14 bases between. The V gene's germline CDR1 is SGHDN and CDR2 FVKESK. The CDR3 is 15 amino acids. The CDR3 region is CASSQDLRQGYEQFF. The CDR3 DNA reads TGTGCCAGCAGCCAAGATCTTCGGCAGGGATATGAGCAGTTCTTC.

Here the CDR3 reads CASSSRVPDTQYF. The DNA of the CDR3 is TGTGCCAGTAGTTCCAGGGTCCCAGATACGCAGTATTTT. The genes are TRBV19 and TRBJ2-3; TRBD1 is a possible D gene (5 bases). The CDR3 is 13 residues long. Germline V lookup: CDR1 LNHDA, CDR2 SQIVND (reference sequence). Deletions cut 5 bases from V and 4 bases from J, with 10 bases between.

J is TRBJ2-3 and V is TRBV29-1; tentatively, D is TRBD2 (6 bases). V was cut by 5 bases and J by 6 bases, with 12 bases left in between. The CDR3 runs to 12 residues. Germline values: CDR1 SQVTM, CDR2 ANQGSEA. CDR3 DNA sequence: TGCAGCGTTAGCGGAGGAGGGGATACGCAGTATTTT. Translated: CSVSGGGDTQYF.

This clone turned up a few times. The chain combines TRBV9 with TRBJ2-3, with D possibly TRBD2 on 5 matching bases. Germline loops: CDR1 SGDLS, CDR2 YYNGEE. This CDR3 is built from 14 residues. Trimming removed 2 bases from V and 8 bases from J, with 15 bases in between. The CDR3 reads CASSVDFGRPTQYF. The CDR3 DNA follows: TGTGCCAGCAGCGTGGACTTTGGCAGGCCTACGCAGTATTTT.

The CDR3 reads CAWSVTLGGEQFF. As DNA, the CDR3 is TGTGCCTGGAGTGTAACCCTCGGGGGGGAGCAGTTCTTC. This chain uses TRBV30 with TRBJ2-1, with 7 bases identical to TRBD2. CDR1 and CDR2 from the germline V gene are GTSNPN and SVGIG (reference sequence). The trim removed 0 bases at V and 10 bases at J, leaving 6 bases unmatched. The CDR3 consists of 13 residues. The variable domain in full, completed from reference TRBV30 and TRBJ2-1, reads SQTIHQWPATLVQPVGSPLSLECTVEGTSNPNLYWYRQAAGRGLQLLFYSVGIGQISSEVPQNLSASRPQDRQFILSSKKLLLSDSGFYLCAWSVTLGGEQFFGPGTRLTVL.

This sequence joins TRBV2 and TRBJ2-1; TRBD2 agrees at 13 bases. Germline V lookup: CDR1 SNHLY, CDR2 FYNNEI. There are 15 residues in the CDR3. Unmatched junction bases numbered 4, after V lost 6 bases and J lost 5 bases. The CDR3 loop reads CASRRLAGGHNEQFF. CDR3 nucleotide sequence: TGTGCCAGCAGGAGACTAGCGGGAGGCCACAATGAGCAGTTCTTC.

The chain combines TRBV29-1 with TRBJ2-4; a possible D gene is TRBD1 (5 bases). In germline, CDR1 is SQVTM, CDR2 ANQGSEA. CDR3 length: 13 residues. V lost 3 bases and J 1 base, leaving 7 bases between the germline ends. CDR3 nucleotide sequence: TGCAGCGTTGATTCAGGGGCCAAAAACATTCAGTACTTC. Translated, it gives CSVDSGAKNIQYF.

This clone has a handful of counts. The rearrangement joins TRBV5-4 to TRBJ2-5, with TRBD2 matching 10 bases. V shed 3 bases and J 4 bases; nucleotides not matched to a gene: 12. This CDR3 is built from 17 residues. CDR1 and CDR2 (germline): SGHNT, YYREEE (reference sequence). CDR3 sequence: CASSSLISGRGLETQYF. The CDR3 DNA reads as TGTGCCAGCAGCTCATTAATAAGCGGGAGGGGATTAGAGACCCAGTACTTC.